This T cell receptor (beta chain) was documented in a study of post-analysis software for immune sequencing data. Findings of the study overall: Compared with controls, patients had more of roughly five TRBV segments, including TRBV5-6, TRBV5-1 and TRBV20-1.

Libraries were made from TCR beta cDNA, and they carried unique molecular identifiers. TCRdb analysed the PCR reads with MiXCR anew, one entry per CDR3 protein. In the table there are a few hundred thousand distinct CDR3 sequences, roughly 40% of which are singletons. As concerns this clonotype: What it recognizes is unknown.

Trimming took 4 bases from V and 10 from J, leaving 19 bases between them. CDR3 length equals 15 residues. Germline V lookup: CDR1 PRHDT, CDR2 FYEKMQ (reference sequence). This receptor was obtained from a girl aged 2 to 9 with multiple sclerosis. The sequenced sample was blood. The rearrangement uses TRBV13 and TRBJ1-4; no clear D gene. CDR3 nucleotide sequence: TGTGCCAGCAGCTCTATCTCATACGAAATGGGAAAACTGTTTTTT. It encodes CASSSISYEMGKLFF.